The T cell receptor (beta chain) under discussion was sequenced for a study of blood T cell repertoires in COVID-19. Across the study: Material from acute and convalescent COVID-19 was sourced from the United States, Italy and Spain.

As handled by the study authors: Cell counts per sample came from amplifying reference gene primers. Measured with immunoSEQ multiplex PCR; TCRdb has only the in-frame clones, and not every one. The V and J calls and clone size were taken over from that table, and D and trimming were inferred from the DNA. The table records approximately 270,000 clones, 70% to 90% of them present only once. Donors were grouped by their self-reported clinical history. The receptor's source is a woman aged 45 to 65 who had recovered from COVID-19. Sequenced input: PBMCs or T cells enriched from blood (not recorded which).

This chain's CDR3 is CASSKLQGSGETQYF. CDR3 in DNA: TGTGCCAGCAGTAAATTACAGGGAAGTGGAGAGACCCAGTACTTC. This chain links TRBV7-9 with TRBJ2-5; weak D call: TRBD1 (6 bases). Trimming removed 6 bases from V and 4 bases from J, with 18 bases in between. This CDR3 contains 15 residues. Germline CDR1 and CDR2: SEHNR and FQNEAQ (reference sequence).